This TCR beta chain was captured in a study of TIL therapy for anti-PD-1-resistant metastatic lung cancer. In the study overall: Patients then received nivolumab; progressors got lymphodepletion, TIL and IL-2. Median patient age was almost 55, ranging about 35-80 years. Tumors carried a median around 1.4 non-synonymous mutations per megabase.

V shed 1 base and J shed 8 bases, with 12 bases lying between them. Per the germline V gene, CDR1 is MNHEY and CDR2 is SMNVEV (reference sequence). The CDR3 consists of 15 residues. Time point given: pre-treatment sample, taken before nivolumab and TIL therapy. The immunoSEQ assay was v3. Each library reached about 2.1 million read pairs, or 5-6 million at deep level. Repertoires were generated with immunoSEQ multiplex PCR, while TCRdb's copy carries only in-frame clones and drops some. The data show around 59,000 clones, with about 69% seen just once and about 6.3% held by the top ten. The specimen comprised blood, sampled at baseline. The receptor was isolated from a person aged 25-85 years with non-small cell lung cancer. This rearrangement joins TRBV27 to TRBJ1-6; D gene uncertain. CDR3 coding DNA: TGTGCCAGCAGTTTATTGGGCCCTGGGGATTCACCCCTCCACTTT. Translation: CASSLLGPGDSPLHF.